Following are 29 T cell receptor beta chains from one sample sequenced in a study of blood T cell repertoires in COVID-19. Sequenced by immunoSEQ multiplex PCR; TCRdb stores in-frame clones only, minus some. The data contain some 41,000 clones, 86% of them singletons. Specimen: peripheral blood. The receptors shown here come from a human donor in a cohort sampled during active COVID-19.

This CDR3 is CASSPRTGPNSPLHF. CDR3 coding DNA: TGTGCCAGCAGCCCTCGGACAGGACCAAATTCACCCCTCCACTTT. V gene TRBV7-6 combines with J gene TRBJ1-6, with 7 bases that match TRBD1. Trimming at V came to 5 bases and at J to 7 bases, leaving 8 bases not matched to a gene. This CDR3 contains 15 residues. The V gene's germline CDR1 is SGHVS and CDR2 FNYEAQ.

The chain recombines TRBV5-4 with TRBJ1-1, with D unclear. The germline V gene encodes CDR1 SGHNT and CDR2 YYREEE (reference sequence). The V gene lost 4 bases and the J gene lost 5 bases, with 18 bases spanning the gap. This CDR3 is 15 amino acids long. CDR3 in DNA: TGTGCCAGCAGCGTGACGAGCGGCGGAGTGACTGAAGCTTTCTTT. This sequence encodes CASSVTSGGVTEAFF.

This clone has a count of ten or more. V usage is TRBV30 and J usage is TRBJ2-3, with 9 nucleotides matching TRBD2. The CDR3 covers 17 residues. CDR1 is GTSNPN, CDR2 SVGIG, per germline (reference sequence). The V and J ends lost 2 bases and 4 bases, in that order; junction bases with no gene match: 13. The chain's CDR3 is CAWSPPGSGGYADTQYF. CDR3 bases: TGTGCCTGGAGTCCCCCGGGGAGCGGGGGGTACGCAGATACGCAGTATTTT.

The chain carries TRBV19 and TRBJ2-7; D is unclear. Trimming took off 3 bases at V and 0 bases at J, with 21 bases between the two ends. Germline loops: CDR1 LNHDA, CDR2 SQIVND (reference sequence). The CDR3 has 18 residues. This chain's CDR3 is CASSIFWAPQRNSYEQYF. CDR3 sequence (DNA): TGTGCCAGTAGTATTTTCTGGGCGCCACAACGGAACTCCTACGAGCAGTACTTC.

A single count supports this clone. V gene TRBV6-4 combines with J gene TRBJ2-3; possible D gene TRBD2, 7 bases. The CDR3 extends over 18 amino acids. The V end lost 6 bases, the J end lost 1 base, and 23 bases lay between the germline ends. Germline V lookup: CDR1 MRHNA, CDR2 SNTAGT. CDR3 in amino acids: CASSPRHPTGGRTDTQYF. The CDR3 DNA reads TGTGCCAGCAGCCCCAGACACCCCACCGGGGGGCGCACAGATACGCAGTATTTT.

This chain uses TRBV7-9 with TRBJ1-1, with D tentatively TRBD1 (6 bases). The ends were cut back, 2 bases at V and 0 bases at J, with 13 bases in the middle. Germline CDR1 and CDR2: SEHNR and FQNEAQ (reference sequence). This CDR3 comprises 16 residues. As DNA, the CDR3 is TGTGCCAGCAGCTTATATGGGGGCCGCTTGAACACTGAAGCTTTCTTT. It translates to CASSLYGGRLNTEAFF.

This rearrangement joins TRBV5-6 to TRBJ2-5, with TRBD2 matching over 8 bases. The germline CDR1 and CDR2 sequences are SGHDT and YYEEEE. The CDR3 runs 14 residues. V lost 4 bases and J lost 5; bases outside the gene matches: 7. The CDR3 protein is CASSAPGGRETQYF. CDR3 sequence (DNA): TGTGCCAGCAGCGCCCCGGGGGGGCGGGAGACCCAGTACTTC.

V usage is TRBV3-1 (or the pseudogene TRBV3-2) and J usage is TRBJ2-3; possibly TRBD2 for D (5 bases). In germline, CDR1 is LGHDT, CDR2 YNNKEL (reference sequence). V was shortened by 1 base and J by 4 bases, with 12 bases between the two germline ends. This CDR3 contains 15 residues. In nucleotides, the CDR3 is TGTGCCAGCAGCCAAGTAGCGAACCCCGCAGATACGCAGTATTTT. It codes for CASSQVANPADTQYF.

V and J are TRBV6-1 and TRBJ2-2; 11 positions match TRBD2. The CDR3 loop spans 17 amino acids. Germline CDR1 and CDR2: MNHNS and SASEGT. The V gene end was trimmed by 4 bases and the J gene end by 1 base; junction bases not matched to a gene: 5. CDR3 loop: CASSALAGGGNTGELFF. The CDR3 nucleotides are TGTGCCAGCAGTGCGCTAGCGGGGGGCGGGAACACCGGGGAGCTGTTTTTT.

This chain uses TRBV18 with TRBJ2-7; the D is unclear. CDR1 is KGHSH and CDR2 is LQKENI in the germline V gene. This CDR3 has 12 amino acids. The V end was cut by 4 bases, the J end by 5 bases, with 9 bases between. CDR3 protein: CASSQTLDEQYF. Written as DNA, the CDR3 is TGTGCCAGCTCACAAACTCTGGACGAGCAGTACTTC.

The chain's CDR3 is CASRDGKAGNTIYF. The CDR3 nucleotides are TGTGCCAGCAGGGACGGGAAGGCTGGAAACACCATATATTTT. J is TRBJ1-3 and V is TRBV9; D is unclear. This CDR3 has 14 amino acids. In germline, CDR1 is SGDLS, CDR2 YYNGEE. The V and J ends lost 5 bases and 2 bases respectively, with 11 bases between them.

As DNA, the CDR3 is TGTGCCAGCAGCTTGGGCGGGACGGCCACAGATACGCAGTATTTT. Protein: CASSLGGTATDTQYF. V gene TRBV5-4 combines with J gene TRBJ2-3, with a tentative D call TRBD2 (6 bases). With 0 bases removed from V and 2 bases from J, the gap between germline ends came to 10 bases. In germline, CDR1 is SGHNT, CDR2 YYREEE (reference sequence). The CDR3 contains 15 residues. Full variable domain (outside the CDR3, taken from reference TRBV5-4 and TRBJ2-3): ETGVTQSPTHLIKTRGQQVTLRCSSQSGHNTVSWYQQALGQGPQFIFQYYREEENGRGNFPPRFSGLQFPNYSSELNVNALELDDSALYLCASSLGGTATDTQYFGPGTRLTVL.

The chain uses TRBV28 and TRBJ1-2; TRBD1 is a possible D gene (6 bases). Trimming cost V 2 bases and J 0 bases, with 10 bases left between them. Germline-derived CDR1 and CDR2 are MDHEN and SYDVKM. The length of the CDR3 is 15 residues. The CDR3 is CASSLGGRANYGYTF. CDR3 coding DNA: TGTGCCAGCAGTTTAGGGGGCAGGGCTAACTATGGCTACACCTTC.

V gene TRBV5-6 combines with J gene TRBJ2-3, with 8 bases that match TRBD2. This CDR3 has 16 amino acids. The germline V gene has CDR1 SGHDT and CDR2 YYEEEE. The V and J ends lost 0 bases and 2 bases, in that order; junction bases with no gene match: 5. CDR3 region: CASSLAAGGPTDTQYF. The CDR3 nucleotides are TGTGCCAGCAGCTTGGCCGCGGGGGGTCCCACAGATACGCAGTATTTT. Complete variable domain (other parts from reference TRBV5-6 and TRBJ2-3): DAGVTQSPTHLIKTRGQQVTLRCSPKSGHDTVSWYQQALGQGPQFIFQYYEEEERQRGNFPDRFSGHQFPNYSSELNVNALLLGDSALYLCASSLAAGGPTDTQYFGPGTRLTVL.

About this clone itself: Other DNA sequences in this sample translate to the same CDR3. The chain is built from TRBV3-1 (or the pseudogene TRBV3-2) and TRBJ1-2; D perhaps matches TRBD1 (5 bases). CDR1 and CDR2 from the germline V gene are LGHDT and YNNKEL (reference sequence). The length of the CDR3 is 14 residues. V was shortened by 3 bases and J by 4 bases, with 12 bases between the two germline ends. CDR3 protein: CASSQAGGAYGYTF. CDR3 bases: TGTGCCAGCAGCCAGGCGGGGGGAGCCTATGGCTACACCTTC.

The chain links TRBV6-2 or TRBV6-3 to TRBJ2-3; D uncertain. The germline V and J ends were trimmed by 2 bases and 7 bases, with 7 bases remaining between them. This CDR3 comprises 12 residues. Looked up from germline, CDR1 is MNHEY and CDR2 is SVGEGT. The CDR3 is CASSYERYTQYF. CDR3 nucleotide sequence: TGTGCCAGCAGTTACGAGCGTTATACGCAGTATTTT.

V gene TRBV27 combines with J gene TRBJ1-2; weak D call: TRBD1 (5 bases). The CDR3 has 15 residues. Trimming took off 0 bases at V and 2 bases at J, with 10 bases between the two ends. Germline V lookup: CDR1 MNHEY, CDR2 SMNVEV (reference sequence). The CDR3 loop is CASSLSETANYGYTF. The CDR3 nucleotides are TGTGCCAGCAGTTTATCGGAGACAGCCAACTATGGCTACACCTTC.

V gene TRBV28 combines with J gene TRBJ2-7, with TRBD1 identical over 8 bases. CDR1 MDHEN and CDR2 SYDVKM come from the germline V gene. The CDR3 covers 13 residues. V lost 2 bases and J lost 10; bases outside the gene matches: 7. The CDR3 loop is CASSLGAGGNQYF. The CDR3 nucleotides are TGTGCCAGCAGTTTAGGGGCAGGGGGCAATCAGTACTTC.

The chain is built from TRBV10-1 and TRBJ2-3, with 11 positions matching TRBD2. Germline assignment: CDR1 WNHNN and CDR2 SYGVQD (reference sequence). The CDR3 covers 15 residues. V lost 6 bases, J lost 7 bases, and 9 bases stayed unmatched. DNA for the CDR3: TGCGCCAGCAGCGATCATAGCGGGGGGGCGAATACGCAGTATTTT. It translates to CASSDHSGGANTQYF.

This rearrangement joins TRBV5-1 to TRBJ2-5, with D possibly being TRBD1 (5 bases). The germline V gene encodes CDR1 SGHRS and CDR2 YFSETQ. The ends were cut back, 4 bases at V and 0 bases at J, with 7 bases in the middle. The CDR3 covers 13 residues. This chain's CDR3 is CASSQGNQETQYF. For the CDR3, the DNA is TGCGCCAGCAGCCAGGGAAACCAAGAGACCCAGTACTTC. Using reference TRBV5-1 and TRBJ2-5 for the parts outside the CDR3, the full variable domain is KAGVTQTPRYLIKTRGQQVTLSCSPISGHRSVSWYQQTPGQGLQFLFEYFSETQRNKGNFPGRFSGRQFSNSRSEMNVSTLELGDSALYLCASSQGNQETQYFGPGTRLLVL.

The chain employs TRBV3-1 (or the pseudogene TRBV3-2) and TRBJ1-2, with 9 bases that match TRBD1. Unmatched junction bases numbered 8, after V lost 1 base and J lost 8 bases. This CDR3 has 15 amino acids. Looked up from germline, CDR1 is LGHDT and CDR2 is YNNKEL (reference sequence). This chain's CDR3 is CASSQGKGTGYGYTF. CDR3 in DNA: TGTGCCAGCAGCCAAGGAAAAGGGACAGGGTACGGCTACACCTTC.

This chain uses TRBV14 with TRBJ1-1, with D hard to call. Germline V gives CDR1 SGHDN, CDR2 FVKESK. The CDR3 loop spans 13 amino acids. V gave up 3 bases and J gave up 11 bases, with 16 bases separating them. The CDR3 nucleotides are TGTGCCAGCAGCCACTCGAGCGCGGTGGAGGCTTTCTTT. Its translation is CASSHSSAVEAFF.

This chain links TRBV19 with TRBJ2-5; 8 bases are shared with TRBD1. The CDR3 runs 16 residues. V gave up 3 bases and J gave up 4 bases; unmatched junction bases: 10. Germline CDR1 is LNHDA and CDR2 is SQIVND (reference sequence). CDR3: CASSIAGQGRLETQYF. For the CDR3, the DNA is TGTGCCAGTAGTATCGCAGGACAGGGTCGTTTAGAGACCCAGTACTTC.

The chain employs TRBV5-4 and TRBJ2-7; 7 nucleotides agree with TRBD2. Germline values: CDR1 SGHNT, CDR2 YYREEE (reference sequence). This CDR3 region has 14 residues. After removal of 4 bases from V and 0 bases from J, the junction contained 4 bases not matched to a gene. CDR3 nucleotide sequence: TGTGCCAGCAGCAGCGGGGCAAACTCCTACGAGCAGTACTTC. Residues: CASSSGANSYEQYF.

This rearrangement joins TRBV11-2 to TRBJ1-5; a possible D gene is TRBD1 (5 bases). Germline V gives CDR1 SGHAT, CDR2 FQNNGV. The CDR3 has 13 amino acids. Between the trimmed V and J ends, which lost 6 bases and 5 bases, there was a span of 11 bases. In DNA, the CDR3 is TGTGCCAGCAGTTTGGGGCCGGATCAGCCCCAGCATTTT. This codes for CASSLGPDQPQHF.

V usage is TRBV12-5 and J usage is TRBJ2-3, with D maybe TRBD1 (5 bases). This CDR3 comprises 14 residues. Germline V gives CDR1 LGHNT, CDR2 FRNRAP. The V end lost 2 bases, the J end lost 9 bases, and 15 bases lay between the germline ends. The CDR3 here is CASGLTPTVATQYF. The CDR3 DNA reads TGTGCTAGTGGTTTGACCCCGACAGTAGCCACGCAGTATTTT.

The chain links TRBV6-2 or TRBV6-3 to TRBJ2-5; tentatively, D is TRBD1 (6 bases). V was cut by 3 bases and J by 1 base, with 12 bases left in between. The CDR3 is made up of 15 amino acids. Germline V gives CDR1 MNHEY, CDR2 SVGEGT. For the CDR3, the DNA is TGTGCCAGCAGTTATAGTCCAGGGGTCCAAGAGACCCAGTACTTC. Residues: CASSYSPGVQETQYF.

This clone came up once. The rearrangement links TRBV18 to TRBJ2-5, with D uncertain. CDR1 is KGHSH and CDR2 is LQKENI in the germline V gene. The CDR3 is 13 amino acids. The V end lost 2 bases, the J end lost 5 bases, and 9 bases lay between the germline ends. The CDR3 protein is CASSPLARETQYF. DNA of the CDR3: TGTGCCAGCTCACCATTGGCCCGCGAGACCCAGTACTTC.

The chain links TRBV29-1 to TRBJ2-3; D perhaps matches TRBD1 (5 bases). The V and J ends lost 7 bases and 1 base respectively, with 24 bases between them. The germline V gene has CDR1 SQVTM and CDR2 ANQGSEA. The CDR3 extends over 17 amino acids. CDR3 residues: CSATKGSRQSRTDTQYF. In DNA form, the CDR3 reads TGCAGCGCCACTAAGGGTAGTCGACAGAGTCGCACAGATACGCAGTATTTT.